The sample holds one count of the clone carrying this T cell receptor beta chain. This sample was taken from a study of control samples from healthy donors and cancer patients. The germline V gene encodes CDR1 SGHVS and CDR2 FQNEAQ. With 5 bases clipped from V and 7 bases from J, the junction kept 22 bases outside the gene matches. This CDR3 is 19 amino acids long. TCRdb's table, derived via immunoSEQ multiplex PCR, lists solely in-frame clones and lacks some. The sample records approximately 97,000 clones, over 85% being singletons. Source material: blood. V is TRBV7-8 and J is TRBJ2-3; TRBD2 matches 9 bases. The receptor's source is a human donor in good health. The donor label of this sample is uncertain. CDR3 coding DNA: TGTGCCAGCAGCCCCTCCTCCAGGGCTAGCGGGGTTAGTGGAAATACGCAGTATTTT. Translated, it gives CASSPSSRASGVSGNTQYF.